Given below is one TCR beta chain in context. TCRdb's table, derived via immunoSEQ multiplex PCR, lists solely in-frame clones and lacks some. The sample yields 150,000 to 200,000 clones, about 93% seen once. The sample belongs to a study of control samples from healthy donors and cancer patients. The germline V gene encodes CDR1 MDHEN and CDR2 SYDVKM. Trimming cost V 6 bases and J 7 bases; bases outside gene matches: 7. CDR3 length equals 16 residues. The chain joins TRBV28 to TRBJ2-1; 15 positions agree with TRBD2. Sequencing was done on a sample of blood. The TCR sequence derives from a woman aged 30 to 39 in good health. The CDR3 is CASSRPGTSGRNEQFF. The CDR3 DNA reads TGTGCCAGCAGCCGGCCGGGGACTAGCGGGAGGAATGAGCAGTTCTTC.